The 4 T cell receptor beta chains below come from one sample, sequenced in a study of vaccination effects on CD4 cells after COVID-19. Here immunoSEQ multiplex PCR was the method, and the copy in TCRdb shows in-frame clones only, minus some. The table records 29,000 or so clones, 60% to 75% of them present only once. The antigens for these receptors are not known. Sequencing was preceded by expansion of antigen-specific CD4+ T cells with viral peptide pools in the ViraFEST assay. Isolating CD4+ T cells followed more than 9 days of culture. BNT162b2 vaccine or mRNA-1273 vaccine was given to participants in two doses. This specimen consisted of CD4+ T cells from PBMCs cultured with HCoV-OC43 spike peptides, obtained after COVID-19 vaccination. The subset here: HCoV-OC43 spike overlapping peptide pool stimulation. All receptors derive from a human donor who received a COVID-19 vaccine.

J is TRBJ1-2 and V is TRBV19; 10 positions agree with TRBD1. The CDR3 loop spans 16 amino acids. CDR1 and CDR2 from the germline V gene are LNHDA and SQIVND (reference sequence). V lost 9 bases to trimming and J lost 6 bases; unmatched junction nucleotides: 16. The CDR3 nucleotides read TGTGCCAGAGCCCGGGACAGGGGTAACCGACGAAATGGCTACACCTTC. Amino acids: CARARDRGNRRNGYTF.

The chain has TRBV5-1 and TRBJ2-5; D not certain. Germline V CDR1 and CDR2: SGHRS, YFSETQ. V was cut by 1 base and J by 0 bases, with 4 bases left in between. The CDR3 has 13 amino acids. DNA for the CDR3: TGCGCCAGCAGCTTGCAGGACCAAGAGACCCAGTACTTC. As protein: CASSLQDQETQYF.

The genes are TRBV18 and TRBJ2-2, with D hard to call. The CDR3 sequence is 17 residues long. The ends were cut back, 1 base at V and 1 base at J, with 13 bases in the middle. Germline loops: CDR1 KGHSH, CDR2 LQKENI. The CDR3 is CASSPLLPELNTGELFF. The CDR3 region has the DNA TGTGCCAGCTCACCACTTCTTCCAGAATTGAACACCGGGGAGCTGTTTTTT.

This chain uses TRBV2 with TRBJ2-3; TRBD1 matches at 11 bases. J was trimmed by 3 bases and V by 9 bases; bases with no gene match: 2. The CDR3 has 13 amino acids. The germline CDR1 and CDR2 sequences are SNHLY and FYNNEI. The CDR3 DNA sequence: TGTGCCAGGGGACAGGGGGAAACAGATACGCAGTATTTT. Encoded protein: CARGQGETDTQYF.